Listed here are 17 T cell receptor beta chains from one sample, sequenced in a study of CD8 T cells in ankylosing spondylitis. Whole-study results and caveats: Seemingly distinctive of ankylosing spondylitis blood was a TCR beta motif formed by eight highly homologous variants.

No cognate antigen is known for these TCRs. Using its own MiXCR run on the 5' RACE reads, TCRdb lists one record per CDR3 protein. The sample includes about 340,000 distinct CDR3 sequences, 6.5% to 10% seen only once; the top ten take about 15%. Sequenced material: blood, either unsorted or a sorted T cell fraction (not recorded which). These receptors all stem from a male donor with ankylosing spondylitis.

The rearrangement joins TRBV12-3 or TRBV12-4 to TRBJ1-5, with D unresolved. The germline V and J ends were trimmed by 1 base and 5 bases, with 9 bases remaining between them. CDR3 size: 14 residues. The chain's CDR3 is CASSLGQSDQPQHF. The DNA of the CDR3 is TGTGCCAGCAGTTTAGGTCAAAGCGATCAGCCCCAGCATTTT.

This clonotype was found many times. The V and J genes are TRBV5-6 and TRBJ2-3; no clear D. The CDR3 consists of 13 residues. Trimming left V 2 bases short and J 6 bases short, with 10 bases between. The germline gives CDR1 SGHDT, CDR2 YYEEEE. The CDR3 bases are TGTGCCAGCAGCTTCCCGATAGGGGATACGCAGTATTTT. It is translated as CASSFPIGDTQYF.

There are many counts of this clonotype. CDR3 sequence: CSGKGWEGYNEQFF. The CDR3 DNA sequence: TGCAGCGGGAAAGGGTGGGAGGGTTACAATGAGCAGTTCTTC. The rearrangement joins TRBV29-1 to TRBJ2-1, with 7 bases lining up with TRBD2. CDR3 length equals 14 residues. The V segment lost 7 bases and the J segment 4 bases; nucleotides outside the gene matches: 10. Germline CDR1 is SQVTM and CDR2 is ANQGSEA.

This clonotype has more than one count but fewer than ten. V usage is TRBV3-1 and J usage is TRBJ1-1, with D maybe TRBD1 (5 bases). Trimming took off 2 bases at V and 7 bases at J, with 14 bases between the two ends. CDR1 is LGHDT, CDR2 YNNKEL, per germline (reference sequence). The CDR3 is made up of 14 amino acids. The CDR3 nucleotides read TGTGCCAGCAGCCAACGGTGGGGGTTGGATGAAGCTTTCTTT. This codes for CASSQRWGLDEAFF.

This clonotype was seen more than once but under ten times. The gene calls are TRBV28 and TRBJ2-5; weak D call: TRBD2 (5 bases). This CDR3 comprises 15 residues. V was shortened by 5 bases and J by 1 base, with 14 bases between the two germline ends. CDR1 is MDHEN and CDR2 is SYDVKM in the germline V gene. CDR3 sequence reads: CASSNPGILQETQYF. CDR3 coding DNA: TGTGCCAGCAGTAACCCCGGGATTCTCCAAGAGACCCAGTACTTC.

This sequence joins TRBV7-9 and TRBJ1-2; D gene uncertain. Germline CDR1 SEHNR, CDR2 FQNEAQ (reference sequence). The CDR3 contains 13 residues. Trimming pared 2 bases from V and 8 bases from J, leaving 12 bases between. CDR3 sequence reads: CASSLPDGFGYTF. The CDR3 bases are TGTGCCAGCAGCTTACCAGACGGTTTCGGCTACACCTTC.

This clonotype was observed a handful of times. The chain is built from TRBV29-1 and TRBJ1-2, with 7 bases fitting TRBD1. This CDR3 has 15 residues. The germline V gene has CDR1 SQVTM and CDR2 ANQGSEA. Trimming at V came to 6 bases and at J to 2 bases, leaving 12 bases not matched to a gene. CDR3 residues: CSVNPTGAKNYGYTF. CDR3 bases: TGCAGCGTGAACCCAACAGGGGCTAAGAACTATGGCTACACCTTC.

The V call is TRBV5-1, the J call TRBJ2-7; 7 nucleotides align to TRBD2. Germline V gives CDR1 SGHRS, CDR2 YFSETQ. Trimming removed 4 bases from V and 7 bases from J; junction bases left unmatched: 11. This CDR3 comprises 14 residues. This CDR3 reads CASSPGTTTSEQYF. Written as DNA, the CDR3 is TGCGCCAGCAGCCCGGGGACTACCACTAGTGAGCAGTACTTC. Combining the CDR3 with reference TRBV5-1 and TRBJ2-7 gives the whole variable domain KAGVTQTPRYLIKTRGQQVTLSCSPISGHRSVSWYQQTPGQGLQFLFEYFSETQRNKGNFPGRFSGRQFSNSRSEMNVSTLELGDSALYLCASSPGTTTSEQYFGPGTRLTVT.

This clonotype was detected a few times. The chain combines TRBV25-1 with TRBJ2-7, with D unclear. V was pared by 8 bases and J by 6 bases, with 17 bases between. CDR3 length: 13 residues. CDR1 is MGHDK, CDR2 SYGVNS, per germline. The CDR3 sequence: CASPRVTSAEQYF. The CDR3 DNA follows: TGTGCCAGCCCCCGGGTTACGTCGGCCGAGCAGTACTTC.

The table lists this clonotype with many counts. The V gene is TRBV12-3 or TRBV12-4, the J gene TRBJ2-1; D gene ambiguous. Trimming pared 7 bases from V and 5 bases from J, leaving 15 bases between. The CDR3 is made up of 14 amino acids. CDR3 sequence (DNA): TGTGCCAGCAACCTGGAGCCCTTCAACAATGAGCAGTTCTTC. Amino acid sequence: CASNLEPFNNEQFF.

This clonotype appeared many times. The J gene is TRBJ2-7, the V gene TRBV27, with TRBD1 identical over 9 bases. J gave up 4 bases and V 7 bases, and 8 bases lay outside the gene matches. This CDR3 has 14 amino acids. The germline V gene has CDR1 MNHEY and CDR2 SMNVEV (reference sequence). The CDR3 DNA reads as TGTGCCAGCAAGCTCATGGGACAGGGTTACGAGCAGTACTTC. Translated, it gives CASKLMGQGYEQYF.

V is TRBV5-1 and J is TRBJ2-5; TRBD1 matches 9 bases. V trimming: 0 bases; J trimming: 5 bases; junction bases outside the gene matches: 8. CDR3 length equals 16 residues. From germline, CDR1 is SGHRS and CDR2 YFSETQ. The CDR3 nucleotides are TGCGCCAGCAGCTTGGGCCGGACAGGGGCGCAGGAGACCCAGTACTTC. Amino acids: CASSLGRTGAQETQYF.

There are a few counts of this clonotype. This rearrangement joins TRBV27 to TRBJ2-3; D gene uncertain. The CDR3 runs to 16 residues. The V end was cut by 1 base, the J end by 4 bases, with 15 bases between. Germline CDR1 is MNHEY and CDR2 is SMNVEV (reference sequence). The CDR3 nucleotides read TGTGCCAGCAGTTTATTGGCCGACGTTAGGGCAGATACGCAGTATTTT. This encodes CASSLLADVRADTQYF.

V is TRBV7-2 and J is TRBJ2-1; D call uncertain. Germline V gene data show CDR1 as SGHTA and CDR2 as FQGNSA. The CDR3 extends over 13 amino acids. The germline V and J ends were trimmed by 5 bases and 4 bases, with 9 bases remaining between them. The chain's CDR3 is CASSQNRYNEQFF. In DNA, the CDR3 is TGTGCCAGCAGCCAAAACAGATACAATGAGCAGTTCTTC.

This clonotype was found a few times. One end of the junction does not line up with germline, which may come from a read error. CDR3 coding DNA: TGTGCCAGCAGCTTAGCGGGTCGAGGGCATTTT. It yields the protein CASSLAGRGHF. This rearrangement joins TRBV7-2 to TRBJ2-3; the D gene is possibly TRBD2 (5 bases). The CDR3 spans 11 residues. Germline lookup yields CDR1 SGHTA and CDR2 FQGNSA.

V usage is TRBV29-1 and J usage is TRBJ2-7, with TRBD1 as a possible D gene (6 bases). Germline V gene sequence: CDR1 SQVTM, CDR2 ANQGSEA. V dropped 3 bases and J dropped 3 bases, with 15 bases sitting between them. The CDR3 is 14 amino acids. CDR3 DNA: TGCAGCGTTGACCGGCAGGGGAAGGACTACGAGCAGTACTTC. Amino acid sequence: CSVDRQGKDYEQYF.

This CDR3 is CASSPRGANSGNTIYF. For the CDR3, the DNA is TGTGCCAGCTCACCACGCGGCGCAAACTCTGGAAACACCATATATTTT. The V call is TRBV18, the J call TRBJ1-3; D unresolved. This CDR3 is 16 amino acids long. Germline V gene lookup returns CDR1 KGHSH and CDR2 LQKENI. The V gene lost 1 base and the J gene lost 0 bases, with 10 bases spanning the gap.